Listed below are T cell receptor beta chains from one sample, sequenced in a study of neoadjuvant anti-PD-1 for oral cavity cancer. The repertoire was sequenced with immunoSEQ multiplex PCR; TCRdb's copy has only in-frame clones and lacks some. The repertoire holds approximately 16,000 clones, with about 34% as singletons. The sample here was tumor tissue, taken after nivolumab (anti-PD-1) treatment. These receptors came from a person aged 40 to 85 with oral cavity squamous cell carcinoma. The CDR3 runs from the conserved cysteine through the conserved F or W. D genes are given only for firm matches. Size values are once, few and many counts, or a class for expanded clones, and some rows have none.

V gene: TRBV18; clone size: -; J gene: TRBJ1-2; D gene: -; CDR3 length: 15; CDR3 DNA: TGTGCCAGCTCACCAGAGGCCAGGGATGCCTATCGCTACACCTTC; CDR3 protein: CASSPEARDAYRYTF
V gene: TRBV28; clone size: once; J gene: TRBJ2-5; D gene: -; CDR3 length: 10; CDR3 DNA: TGTGCCAGCAGTGAAGAGACCCAGTACTTC; CDR3 protein: CASSEETQYF
V gene: TRBV7-2; clone size: -; J gene: TRBJ1-1; D gene: -; CDR3 length: 15; CDR3 DNA: TGTGCCAGCAGCTTAGCGGGGGGGATCGGCACTGAAGCTTTCTTT; CDR3 protein: CASSLAGGIGTEAFF
V gene: TRBV9; clone size: -; J gene: TRBJ2-3; D gene: -; CDR3 length: 14; CDR3 DNA: TGTGCCAGCAGCGGGACCGGGACAACAGATACGCAGTATTTT; CDR3 protein: CASSGTGTTDTQYF
V gene: TRBV6-1; clone size: few; J gene: TRBJ2-6; D gene: -; CDR3 length: 16; CDR3 DNA: TGTGCCAGCAGTGACCTGGACGGATCTCTGGCCAACGTCCTGACTTTC; CDR3 protein: CASSDLDGSLANVLTF
V gene: TRBV7-2; clone size: few; J gene: TRBJ1-1; D gene: -; CDR3 length: 15; CDR3 DNA: TGTGCCAGCAGCCAACGGATAAGGCAGGGCACTGAAGCTTTCTTT; CDR3 protein: CASSQRIRQGTEAFF
V gene: TRBV6-5; clone size: -; J gene: TRBJ2-7; D gene: TRBD2; CDR3 length: 14; CDR3 DNA: TGTGCCAGCAAACGGGGACTAACCTCCTACGAGCAGTACTTC; CDR3 protein: CASKRGLTSYEQYF
V gene: TRBV5-6; clone size: -; J gene: TRBJ1-2; D gene: -; CDR3 length: 16; CDR3 DNA: TGTGCCAGCAGCTTGCCCTGGAACAGGGAGGACGATGGCTACACCTTC; CDR3 protein: CASSLPWNREDDGYTF
V gene: TRBV28; clone size: -; J gene: TRBJ2-5; D gene: TRBD2; CDR3 length: 15; CDR3 DNA: TGTGCCAGCAGTTCTCGCGGGGGGCCCCAAGAGACCCAGTACTTC; CDR3 protein: CASSSRGGPQETQYF
V gene: TRBV5-4; clone size: few; J gene: TRBJ2-1; D gene: TRBD2; CDR3 length: 14; CDR3 DNA: TGTGCCAGCAACTACGGGGGGTCGGGCGATGAGCAGTTCTTC; CDR3 protein: CASNYGGSGDEQFF
V gene: TRBV2; clone size: -; J gene: TRBJ1-5; D gene: -; CDR3 length: 16; CDR3 DNA: TGTGCCAGCACCGACGAACAGGGATATAGCAATCAGCCCCAGCATTTT; CDR3 protein: CASTDEQGYSNQPQHF
V gene: TRBV6-1; clone size: few; J gene: TRBJ1-2; D gene: -; CDR3 length: 12; CDR3 DNA: TGTGCCAGCAGTGAACTCAGCTATGGCTACACCTTC; CDR3 protein: CASSELSYGYTF
V gene: TRBV9; clone size: -; J gene: TRBJ2-3; D gene: TRBD2; CDR3 length: 14; CDR3 DNA: TGTGCCAGCAGCCCACGGGGGGGCGTAGATACGCAGTATTTT; CDR3 protein: CASSPRGGVDTQYF
V gene: TRBV5-6; clone size: few; J gene: TRBJ2-5; D gene: TRBD1; CDR3 length: 15; CDR3 DNA: TGTGCCAGCAGGGGTACCGGGACAGGGGAAGAGACCCAGTACTTC; CDR3 protein: CASRGTGTGEETQYF
V gene: TRBV7-2; clone size: -; J gene: TRBJ2-7; D gene: -; CDR3 length: 13; CDR3 DNA: TGTGCCAGCAGCTACACGTTGCTCTACGAGCAGTACTTC; CDR3 protein: CASSYTLLYEQYF
V gene: TRBV9; clone size: -; J gene: TRBJ1-6; D gene: -; CDR3 length: 15; CDR3 DNA: TGTGCCAGCAGCGTAGGAGGAAGGGTTGGTTCACCCCTCCACTTT; CDR3 protein: CASSVGGRVGSPLHF
V gene: TRBV27; clone size: few; J gene: TRBJ1-6; D gene: -; CDR3 length: 16; CDR3 DNA: TGTGCCAGCAGTTTATTTACTCCCACCCTTAATTCACCCCTCCACTTT; CDR3 protein: CASSLFTPTLNSPLHF
V gene: TRBV6-5; clone size: -; J gene: TRBJ1-1; D gene: -; CDR3 length: 14; CDR3 DNA: TGTGCCAGCAGTCCCATAGCAGGGAGGACTGAAGCTTTCTTT; CDR3 protein: CASSPIAGRTEAFF
V gene: TRBV5-3; clone size: many; J gene: TRBJ2-1; D gene: -; CDR3 length: 13; CDR3 DNA: TGTGCCAGAACCCCAACCTCCTACAATGAGCAGTTCTTC; CDR3 protein: CARTPTSYNEQFF
V gene: TRBV28; clone size: -; J gene: TRBJ2-3; D gene: -; CDR3 length: 16; CDR3 DNA: TGTGCCAGCCGACTGATGATGGCAGGGGGCACAGATACGCAGTATTTT; CDR3 protein: CASRLMMAGGTDTQYF
V gene: TRBV30; clone size: -; J gene: TRBJ1-1; D gene: -; CDR3 length: 15; CDR3 DNA: TGTGCCTGGACCCTACGCGGGGGCCCGTACACTGAAGCTTTCTTT; CDR3 protein: CAWTLRGGPYTEAFF
V gene: TRBV7-2; clone size: few; J gene: TRBJ1-6; D gene: -; CDR3 length: 15; CDR3 DNA: TGTGCCAGCAGCCCGATGGGACCGATTAATTCACCCCTCCACTTT; CDR3 protein: CASSPMGPINSPLHF
V gene: TRBV29-1; clone size: few; J gene: TRBJ1-5; D gene: -; CDR3 length: 13; CDR3 DNA: TGCAGCGTTGAAGGGGGACAAAATCAGCCCCAGCATTTT; CDR3 protein: CSVEGGQNQPQHF
V gene: TRBV6-5; clone size: few; J gene: TRBJ1-5; D gene: TRBD1; CDR3 length: 13; CDR3 DNA: TGTGCCAGCAGTCAGGGGGTCAGGCAGCCCCAGCATTTT; CDR3 protein: CASSQGVRQPQHF
V gene: TRBV7-9; clone size: many; J gene: TRBJ1-3; D gene: -; CDR3 length: 15; CDR3 DNA: TGTGCCAGCAGCTTCAGTGGGGGGGGACTAAACACCATATATTTT; CDR3 protein: CASSFSGGGLNTIYF
V gene: TRBV4-3; clone size: -; J gene: TRBJ1-2; D gene: -; CDR3 length: 14; CDR3 DNA: TGCGCCAGCAGCCAAGATGGCCAGGGCCATAGCTACACCTTC; CDR3 protein: CASSQDGQGHSYTF
V gene: TRBV7-2; clone size: -; J gene: TRBJ1-5; D gene: -; CDR3 length: 13; CDR3 DNA: TGTGCCAGCAGCTGGGAGGCCAATCAGCCCCAGCATTTT; CDR3 protein: CASSWEANQPQHF
V gene: TRBV7-2; clone size: few; J gene: TRBJ2-5; D gene: TRBD1; CDR3 length: 15; CDR3 DNA: TGTGCCAGCAGGGGACAGGGTGGGCCCCAAGAGACCCAGTACTTC; CDR3 protein: CASRGQGGPQETQYF
V gene: TRBV2; clone size: few; J gene: TRBJ2-1; D gene: TRBD2; CDR3 length: 15; CDR3 DNA: TGTGCCAGCAGTGCGGGGACTAGCGTCTACAATGAGCAGTTCTTC; CDR3 protein: CASSAGTSVYNEQFF
V gene: TRBV5-4; clone size: few; J gene: TRBJ1-1; D gene: TRBD1; CDR3 length: 13; CDR3 DNA: TGTGCCAGCAGCTTCGGACAGGGGACTGAAGCTTTCTTT; CDR3 protein: CASSFGQGTEAFF
V gene: TRBV11-2; clone size: few; J gene: TRBJ2-5; D gene: -; CDR3 length: 13; CDR3 DNA: TGTGCCAGCAGCCCAGGGGTCCAAGAGACCCAGTACTTC; CDR3 protein: CASSPGVQETQYF
V gene: TRBV6-5; clone size: -; J gene: TRBJ2-3; D gene: -; CDR3 length: 12; CDR3 DNA: TGTGCCAGCATGGGGGGCACAGATACGCAGTATTTT; CDR3 protein: CASMGGTDTQYF
V gene: TRBV11-1; clone size: few; J gene: TRBJ2-3; D gene: -; CDR3 length: 14; CDR3 DNA: TGTGCCAGCAGCTCACTACGAACCACAGATACGCAGTATTTT; CDR3 protein: CASSSLRTTDTQYF
V gene: TRBV28; clone size: many; J gene: TRBJ1-5; D gene: -; CDR3 length: 15; CDR3 DNA: TGTGCCAGCAGTTTATTAGGGATAGTTGGTCAGCCCCAGCATTTT; CDR3 protein: CASSLLGIVGQPQHF
V gene: TRBV7-8; clone size: -; J gene: TRBJ1-3; D gene: -; CDR3 length: 15; CDR3 DNA: TGTGCCAGCAGCTTAGTCTGGGGGAACGGAAACACCATATATTTT; CDR3 protein: CASSLVWGNGNTIYF
V gene: TRBV6-1; clone size: -; J gene: TRBJ1-5; D gene: -; CDR3 length: 15; CDR3 DNA: TGTGCCAGCAGTGAAGCGGTACAGGGCCTGGGGCCCCAGCATTTT; CDR3 protein: CASSEAVQGLGPQHF
V gene: TRBV6-6; clone size: -; J gene: TRBJ2-7; D gene: -; CDR3 length: 14; CDR3 DNA: TGTGCCAGCAGTTACTCGGACAGATTCTACGAGCAGTACTTC; CDR3 protein: CASSYSDRFYEQYF
V gene: TRBV7-9; clone size: few; J gene: TRBJ1-2; D gene: -; CDR3 length: 14; CDR3 DNA: TGTGCCAGCAGCTTAGAGGCAGGGTACTATGGCTACACCTTC; CDR3 protein: CASSLEAGYYGYTF
V gene: TRBV6-5; clone size: few; J gene: TRBJ1-1; D gene: TRBD1; CDR3 length: 13; CDR3 DNA: TGTGCCAGCAGGTTCAGGGGGGCCACAAAAGCTTTCTTT; CDR3 protein: CASRFRGATKAFF
V gene: TRBV7-2; clone size: -; J gene: TRBJ2-7; D gene: -; CDR3 length: 13; CDR3 DNA: TGTGCCAGCAGCGCCCGACAGACCTACGAGCAGTACTTC; CDR3 protein: CASSARQTYEQYF
V gene: TRBV28; clone size: -; J gene: TRBJ1-2; D gene: -; CDR3 length: 11; CDR3 DNA: TGTGCCGCAGTCCAGGGTTGGGGCTACACCTTC; CDR3 protein: CAAVQGWGYTF
V gene: TRBV28; clone size: -; J gene: TRBJ1-5; D gene: -; CDR3 length: 14; CDR3 DNA: TGTGCCAGCAGGATCGTCTATAGCAATCAGCCCCAGCATTTT; CDR3 protein: CASRIVYSNQPQHF
V gene: TRBV9; clone size: -; J gene: TRBJ2-3; D gene: -; CDR3 length: 15; CDR3 DNA: TGTGCCAGCAGCGGTGACGGGGCGCACACAGATACGCAGTATTTT; CDR3 protein: CASSGDGAHTDTQYF